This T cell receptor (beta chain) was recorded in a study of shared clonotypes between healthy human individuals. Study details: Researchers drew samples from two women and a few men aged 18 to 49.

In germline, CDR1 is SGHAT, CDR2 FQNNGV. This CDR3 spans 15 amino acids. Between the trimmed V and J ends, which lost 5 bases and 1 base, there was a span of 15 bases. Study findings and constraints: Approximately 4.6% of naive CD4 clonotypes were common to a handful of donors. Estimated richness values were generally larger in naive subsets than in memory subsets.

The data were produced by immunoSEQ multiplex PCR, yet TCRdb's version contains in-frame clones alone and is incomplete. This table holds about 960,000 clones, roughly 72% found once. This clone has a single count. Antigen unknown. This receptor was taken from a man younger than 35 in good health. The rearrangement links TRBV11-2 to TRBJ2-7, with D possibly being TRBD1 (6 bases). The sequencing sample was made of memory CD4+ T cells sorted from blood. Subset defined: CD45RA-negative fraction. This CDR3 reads CASSRSGTSSYEQYF. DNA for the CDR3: TGTGCCAGCAGCCGTTCCGGGACATCTTCCTACGAGCAGTACTTC.